This TCR beta chain was identified during a study of cytomegalovirus exposure and HLA in healthy donors. Study background: About 85 million unique TCR sequences came from HLA-typed donors in an early release.

Germline V gene sequence: CDR1 MNHEY, CDR2 SVGAGI. CDR3 size: 14 residues. J was trimmed by 5 bases and V by 6 bases; bases with no gene match: 7. Worth noting for this clone: Its antigen is as yet unknown.

Study conclusions and caveats: The study dropped some indistinguishable V segments, TRBV6-2 and TRBV6-3 among them.

The study ran its PCR with 60 Vbeta and 13 Jbeta primers. Clones were sequenced by immunoSEQ multiplex PCR, and TCRdb holds only the in-frame ones, with some missing. Of some 110,000 clones in the sample, over 75% were seen once. Unrecorded immune exposures were likely, despite nominal health at sampling. This clonotype originated in a man aged 55 to 70 in good health and CMV-seropositive. The chain links TRBV6-5 to TRBJ2-5; TRBD1 matches 9 bases. The sample consisted of PBMCs. The CDR3 DNA is TGTGCCAGCAGCCAGGACAGGGGTGGCGAGACCCAGTACTTC. Protein sequence: CASSQDRGGETQYF.